The 26 T cell receptor beta chains listed next were all sequenced from one sample in a study of OX40 agonist ivuxolimab in advanced cancers. Clones were read by immunoSEQ multiplex PCR, and TCRdb kept only the in-frame ones, dropping some. Of around 92,000 clones listed, roughly 80% are singletons. Sequencing was performed on CD4+ or CD8+ T cells sorted from blood, taken in a trial of the OX40 agonist ivuxolimab. The receptor set was obtained from an adult with an advanced solid tumor such as melanoma, head and neck, liver or kidney cancer.

In DNA form, the CDR3 reads TGTGCCAGCAGTTTTTCCAGGGGGAGCGGCGGGAACACTGAAGCTTTCTTT. It codes for CASSFSRGSGGNTEAFF. The chain links TRBV27 to TRBJ1-1, with TRBD1 identical over 7 bases. The CDR3 spans 17 residues. Germline V CDR1 and CDR2: MNHEY, SMNVEV (reference sequence). J gave up 1 base and V 3 bases, and 11 bases lay outside the gene matches.

The chain combines TRBV28 with TRBJ1-1; 9 bases align to TRBD1. There are 16 residues in the CDR3. Losses at the gene ends were 5 bases for V and 5 bases for J; bases not matched to a gene: 12. CDR1 is MDHEN, CDR2 SYDVKM, per germline. The DNA of the CDR3 is TGTGCCAGCAGTACAAACAGGGGGCGGGGGCTGACTGAAGCTTTCTTT. This gives the protein CASSTNRGRGLTEAFF.

The rearrangement uses TRBV9 and TRBJ2-5; 9 nucleotides match TRBD2. CDR1 and CDR2 (germline): SGDLS, YYNGEE. The V and J ends lost 3 bases and 5 bases, in that order; junction bases with no gene match: 8. This CDR3 region has 15 residues. The CDR3 DNA is TGTGCCAGCAGCGGCGGGGGGGCCGGTTTGGAGACCCAGTACTTC. This sequence encodes CASSGGGAGLETQYF.

The V call is TRBV10-2, the J call TRBJ1-6; 9 nucleotides align to TRBD1. Germline values: CDR1 WSHSY, CDR2 SAAADI. The junction had 6 bases not matched to a gene; V was cut back by 5 bases and J by 7 bases. The CDR3 runs to 15 residues. The CDR3 DNA is TGCGCCAGCAGTCCCGCCGGGACAGGGAATTCACCCCTCCACTTT. Translating it yields CASSPAGTGNSPLHF.

This clone was seen only once. This sequence joins TRBV28 and TRBJ1-2; 10 positions match TRBD1. Germline V gene data show CDR1 as MDHEN and CDR2 as SYDVKM. The CDR3 loop spans 16 amino acids. Losses at the gene ends were 1 base for V and 4 bases for J; bases not matched to a gene: 6. CDR3 bases: TGTGCCAGCAGTTTATCAGGGACAGGGGCTCCCTATGGCTACACCTTC. Its protein is CASSLSGTGAPYGYTF.

This clone was seen a handful of times. J is TRBJ1-1 and V is TRBV6-5; D is possibly TRBD1 (6 bases). CDR1 and CDR2 from the germline V gene are MNHEY and SVGAGI. This CDR3 has 15 residues. V shed 2 bases and J shed 1 base, with 11 bases lying between them. CDR3 DNA sequence: TGTGCCAGCAGTTACCTTGGGGGGCCGAACACTGAAGCTTTCTTT. It specifies CASSYLGGPNTEAFF.

CDR3 nucleotide sequence: TGTGCTAGTGGTCTGGGACAGGGATACAATGAGCAGTTCTTC. Protein product: CASGLGQGYNEQFF. The genes are TRBV12-5 and TRBJ2-1, with 9 bases identical to TRBD1. Germline CDR1 is LGHNT and CDR2 is FRNRAP. CDR3 length: 14 residues. The ends lost 5 bases at V and 4 bases at J; junction bases unmatched: 3.

The chain uses TRBV7-2 and TRBJ1-5; 7 bases align to TRBD1. The CDR3 totals 15 residues. Germline CDR1 is SGHTA and CDR2 is FQGNSA. The ends lost 4 bases at V and 0 bases at J; junction bases unmatched: 3. CDR3 amino acids: CASSSRTGSNQPQHF. In DNA, the CDR3 is TGTGCCAGCAGCTCTCGGACAGGTAGCAATCAGCCCCAGCATTTT.

This chain joins TRBV11-3 and TRBJ1-1; D not certain. The CDR3 is 12 residues long. V was trimmed by 0 bases and J by 2 bases, leaving 1 base between them. Germline V gives CDR1 SGHNT, CDR2 YENEEA. The CDR3 coding sequence is TGTGCCAGCAGCTTAGATAACACTGAAGCTTTCTTT. Protein sequence: CASSLDNTEAFF.

CDR3 in amino acids: CASSSQYSAYNEQFF. For the CDR3, the DNA is TGCGCCAGCAGCTCTCAGTACAGCGCCTACAATGAGCAGTTCTTC. The chain links TRBV5-1 to TRBJ2-1; the D is unclear. The CDR3 runs to 15 residues. The germline V gene encodes CDR1 SGHRS and CDR2 YFSETQ. V was trimmed by 3 bases and J by 2 bases, leaving 12 bases between them.

V and J are TRBV7-2 and TRBJ2-5; TRBD2 aligns across 7 bases. This CDR3 has 13 amino acids. The ends lost 1 base at V and 10 bases at J; junction bases unmatched: 6. Germline values: CDR1 SGHTA, CDR2 FQGNSA. The CDR3 sequence: CASSLDGRALQYF. The DNA for the CDR3 is TGTGCCAGCAGCTTAGATGGGAGGGCACTCCAGTACTTC.

This clone was observed a single time. The rearrangement joins TRBV9 to TRBJ2-2; 9 bases map to TRBD1. This CDR3 has 15 amino acids. From germline, CDR1 is SGDLS and CDR2 YYNGEE. The J segment lost 3 bases and the V segment lost 4 bases, leaving 4 bases of the junction unmatched. CDR3 DNA sequence: TGTGCCAGCAGCTTCGGGACAGGGCACACCGGGGAGCTGTTTTTT. Protein sequence: CASSFGTGHTGELFF. Together with reference TRBV9 and TRBJ2-2, the CDR3 gives the full variable domain: DSGVTQTPKHLITATGQRVTLRCSPRSGDLSVYWYQQSLDQGLQFLIQYYNGEERAKGNILERFSAQQFPDLHSELNLSSLELGDSALYFCASSFGTGHTGELFFGEGSRLTVL.

The CDR3: CATSRVLFQETQYF. As DNA, the CDR3 is TGTGCCACCAGCAGAGTTCTTTTCCAAGAGACCCAGTACTTC. V gene TRBV15 combines with J gene TRBJ2-5; D is ambiguous. CDR1 is LNHNV and CDR2 is YYDKDF in the germline V gene (reference sequence). The ends were cut back, 1 base at V and 1 base at J, with 7 bases in the middle. The length of the CDR3 is 14 residues.

The chain is built from TRBV5-1 and TRBJ2-5, with TRBD1 matching 8 bases. Germline V gene data show CDR1 as SGHRS and CDR2 as YFSETQ. The junction had 2 bases not matched to a gene; V was cut back by 0 bases and J by 4 bases. CDR3 length equals 14 residues. The chain's CDR3 is CASSLATGGETQYF. CDR3 sequence (DNA): TGCGCCAGCAGCTTGGCCACAGGGGGAGAGACCCAGTACTTC.

This clone appeared once. The rearrangement joins TRBV19 to TRBJ2-3; the D is unclear. Per the germline V gene, CDR1 is LNHDA and CDR2 is SQIVND (reference sequence). The germline V and J ends were trimmed by 2 bases and 3 bases, with 9 bases remaining between them. The CDR3 runs 14 residues. CDR3 protein: CASSIKDPTDTQYF. The DNA for the CDR3 is TGTGCCAGTAGTATAAAGGACCCAACAGATACGCAGTATTTT.

By sample fraction, this clone is medium-sized. The V call is TRBV21-1, the J call TRBJ2-7; the table's D gene call, TRBD1, was not cross checked with the DNA. TRBV21-1 is a documented pseudogene. This CDR3 region has 12 residues. The CDR3 DNA is TGTGCCAGCAGCGGGACAGGGGACGAGCAGTACTTC. This encodes CASSGTGDEQYF.

The sample holds a few counts of this clone. This chain joins TRBV7-9 and TRBJ1-1; the match to TRBD1 covers 8 bases. This CDR3 comprises 15 residues. The V gene's germline CDR1 is SEHNR and CDR2 FQNEAQ (reference sequence). The J segment lost 1 base and the V segment lost 5 bases, leaving 6 bases of the junction unmatched. The CDR3 spells CASSPSGQGNTEAFF. In nucleotides, the CDR3 is TGTGCCAGCAGCCCCTCCGGACAGGGGAACACTGAAGCTTTCTTT.

This chain uses TRBV4-3 with TRBJ1-4, with TRBD1 matching 9 bases. The CDR3 contains 16 residues. V gave up 4 bases and J gave up 7 bases; unmatched junction bases: 10. Germline CDR1 reads LGHNA; CDR2 reads YSLEER. CDR3 sequence reads: CASSRTQGANSEKLFF. The CDR3 DNA follows: TGCGCCAGCAGCCGAACACAGGGGGCGAATAGTGAAAAACTGTTTTTT.

The chain links TRBV11-2 to TRBJ1-5; D is uncertain. Germline values: CDR1 SGHAT, CDR2 FQNNGV. The CDR3 covers 13 residues. V gave up 1 base and J gave up 5 bases, with 6 bases separating them. Written as DNA, the CDR3 is TGTGCCAGCAGCTTAGGAAAGCATCAGCCCCAGCATTTT. As protein: CASSLGKHQPQHF.

The V call is TRBV18, the J call TRBJ2-5, with 12 bases fitting TRBD1. Per germline, CDR1 KGHSH and CDR2 LQKENI. With 4 bases clipped from V and 4 bases from J, the junction kept 7 bases outside the gene matches. The CDR3 is 16 residues long. This CDR3 reads CASSLGTGGAGETQYF. The CDR3 DNA follows: TGTGCCAGCTCACTCGGGACAGGGGGCGCGGGAGAGACCCAGTACTTC.

The chain links TRBV10-3 to TRBJ1-2; D uncertain. Trimming cost V 4 bases and J 4 bases, with 13 bases left between them. Germline CDR1 reads ENHRY; CDR2 reads SYGVKD. The CDR3 consists of 14 residues. The CDR3 is CAISGEREGYGYTF. CDR3 in DNA: TGTGCCATCAGTGGGGAGAGAGAGGGCTATGGCTACACCTTC.

V gene TRBV9 combines with J gene TRBJ1-2; D is possibly TRBD1 (5 bases). Trimming left V 2 bases short and J 8 bases short, with 16 bases between. Germline assignment: CDR1 SGDLS and CDR2 YYNGEE. The length of the CDR3 is 14 residues. The DNA for the CDR3 is TGTGCCAGCAGCGTCGTTGATACAGGACCGGGCTACACCTTC. As protein: CASSVVDTGPGYTF.

This chain uses TRBV2 with TRBJ2-3, with D perhaps assigned TRBD1 or TRBD2 (5 bases each). The CDR3 contains 13 residues. V was clipped by 6 bases and J by 6 bases, with 13 bases between them. Germline loops: CDR1 SNHLY, CDR2 FYNNEI. The CDR3 loop is CASRRGWMDTQYF. Written as DNA, the CDR3 is TGTGCCAGCAGGAGGGGATGGATGGATACGCAGTATTTT.

This clone occurred once. The rearrangement links TRBV6-5 to TRBJ1-3; 7 bases map to TRBD1. Germline CDR1 and CDR2: MNHEY and SVGAGI. This CDR3 region has 14 residues. Trimming removed 6 bases from V and 0 bases from J; junction bases left unmatched: 2. The CDR3 loop is CASSRTGSGNTIYF. CDR3 coding DNA: TGTGCCAGCAGCAGGACAGGCTCTGGAAACACCATATATTTT.

This clone was observed a handful of times. The V and J genes are TRBV6-5 and TRBJ1-6; D is unresolved. V was clipped by 2 bases and J by 6 bases, with 11 bases between them. Germline V lookup: CDR1 MNHEY, CDR2 SVGAGI. The CDR3 sequence is 15 residues long. The CDR3 sequence: CASSYTNRLNSPLHF. The DNA for the CDR3 is TGTGCCAGCAGTTACACGAATAGGCTTAATTCACCCCTCCACTTT.

This chain links TRBV5-1 with TRBJ1-1; no firm D call. This CDR3 is built from 13 residues. Trimming shortened V by 1 base and J by 5 bases, and 9 bases separated the two germline ends. Germline loops: CDR1 SGHRS, CDR2 YFSETQ. CDR3 in amino acids: CASSLLGSTEAFF. The DNA for the CDR3 is TGCGCCAGCAGCTTGTTGGGGTCGACTGAAGCTTTCTTT.